The following is a TCR beta chain sequence with its context. This clonotype was recorded at least ten times. Its binding antigen is unknown. Base qualities are missing; no much larger clone stands one base away. These data come from a study of beta chain bispecific antibodies for T cell cancers (dated by TCRdb to the early 2020s). Looking at the study overall: Healthy donor T cells were cocultured with T cell leukemia lines and bispecific antibodies, then TRBV sequencing of surviving cells measured the depletion of each TRBV family. Jurkat cells expressed surface TRBV12 (TRBV12-3), and HPB-ALL cells expressed surface TRBV5-5. General findings and caveats noted by the study authors: Cross-reactivity of the anti-TRBV5-5 antibody with TRBV5-6 was attributed to high sequence similarity between the two genes. Each sequenced sample mixed leukemia cell line cells with normal T cells, and most targeted TRBV signal came from the leukemia cells rather than normal T cells.

Libraries incorporated unique molecular identifier barcodes, which were used to quantify clonotypes. Qiagen AllPrep DNA/RNA Micro kits were used to isolate total RNA, and an Agilent TapeStation was used to check RNA quality. TCR beta libraries were built by 5' RACE: cDNA synthesis followed by two PCR steps using TCR beta constant-region gene-specific primers. Sequencing of the TCR beta libraries was done on an Illumina MiSeq platform. In the source study's methods: MIGEC, MiXCR and VDJtools were used for read processing. Clonotype frequency was calculated as the fraction of unique molecular identifiers assigned to a given clonotype among all unique molecular identifiers in the sample. Nonfunctional TRBV genes classified in IMGT as pseudogenes or open reading frames, for example TRBV1, TRBV12-1 and TRBV21, were left out. TCRdb reprocessing: public reads trimmed at Q25 with fastp, clones called with MiXCR, in-frame beta chains kept. Rows are unified per CDR3 protein, each entry keeping the most common DNA and genes. None of the V and J calls come from the authors' own analysis; TCRdb made them. For this sample the table gives 15,000 or so distinct CDR3 sequences, of which approximately 2% were detected only once. In total, the top ten clones hold 6.9% of the sample.

The germline V gene encodes CDR1 MNHEY and CDR2 SMNVEV (reference sequence). V loses 4 bases, J loses 0 bases, and the germline ends lie 30 bases apart. The CDR3 contains 21 residues, cysteine and phenylalanine counted. The sequence is cut down to CDR3 DNA, 63 bases in frame from base 1. T cells were expanded from blood mononuclear cells with anti-CD3 antibody OKT3 or CD3/CD28 Dynabeads for about three days. The culture conditions for expanded T cells were RPMI 1640 plus 10% fetal bovine serum, recombinant human IL-2 (approximately 100 IU/ml) and IL-7 (5 ng/ml). Each coculture contained 5 x 10^4 normal T cells, 5 x 10^4 target cells and bispecific antibody in roughly 100 ul and was incubated for 15 to 20 hours at 37 degrees C. Every bispecific antibody was made of two single-chain variable fragments, expressed in a single-chain diabody format carrying a His tag. Effector T cells were obtained from healthy human donors, and peripheral blood mononuclear cells were isolated from leukapheresis samples by Ficoll density gradient centrifugation.

Recombination linked TRBV27 to TRBJ1-1; perhaps TRBD1 is the D gene, with 6 bases matching. This sequence was found in a human donor in good health. Some clones in this sample may be carry-over from other donors' samples. The sequenced material came from healthy donor T cells cultured with leukemia cells. In nucleotide form, the sequence is TGTGCCAGCAGTTCTAGAGATGGAGGGACATCCTCGCCGTTCATGAACACTGAAGCTTTCTTT. This sequence encodes CASSSRDGGTSSPFMNTEAFF.